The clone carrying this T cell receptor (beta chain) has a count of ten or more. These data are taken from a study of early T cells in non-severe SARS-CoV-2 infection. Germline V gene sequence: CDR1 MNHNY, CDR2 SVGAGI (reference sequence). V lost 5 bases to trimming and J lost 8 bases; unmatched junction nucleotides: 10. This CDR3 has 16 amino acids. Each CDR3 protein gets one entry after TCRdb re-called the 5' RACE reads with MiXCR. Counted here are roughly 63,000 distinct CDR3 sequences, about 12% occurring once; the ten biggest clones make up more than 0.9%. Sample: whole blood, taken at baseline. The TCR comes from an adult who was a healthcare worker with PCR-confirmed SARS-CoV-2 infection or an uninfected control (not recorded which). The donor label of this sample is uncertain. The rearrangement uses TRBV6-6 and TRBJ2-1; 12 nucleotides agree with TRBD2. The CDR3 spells CASSPNRLAGDDEQFF. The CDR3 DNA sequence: TGTGCCAGCAGTCCAAACCGACTAGCGGGGGATGATGAGCAGTTCTTC.